This entry concerns a single TCR beta chain. Its target is unknown. These data are taken from a study of beta chain features in type 1 diabetes. The study, taken as a whole, reports: Across all four CD4+ subsets, people with type 1 diabetes showed modestly shorter TCRB CDR3s.

The entirety of the isolated RNA underwent reverse transcription, so expressed TCRB transcripts were sequenced. Using immunoSEQ multiplex PCR, the repertoire was profiled, and TCRdb retains in-frame clones only, with some absent. Among 120,000 or so clones listed, approximately 15% were seen once. The TCR sequence derives from a man younger than 35 with type 1 diabetes. Material: central memory CD4+ T cells from blood.

This CDR3 is CASSLASGVNSPLHF. CDR3 nucleotide sequence: TGTGCCAGCAGCTTAGCCTCAGGGGTTAACTCACCCCTCCACTTT. The chain carries TRBV7-9 and TRBJ1-6, with D perhaps matching TRBD1 (6 bases). This CDR3 has 15 residues. Germline V gives CDR1 SEHNR, CDR2 FQNEAQ (reference sequence). Trimming left V 0 bases short and J 10 bases short, with 13 bases between.